Listed below are T cell receptor beta chains from one sample, sequenced in a study of shared clonotypes between healthy human individuals. The method was immunoSEQ multiplex PCR; TCRdb's version includes in-frame clones alone and lacks a portion of them. The data show hundreds of thousands of clones, about 98% seen once. The sequenced sample was naive CD8+ T cells sorted from blood. The receptors were gathered from a man aged 25-45 years in good health. Both conserved end residues are part of each CDR3. The D gene is left open where the match is weak. Expanded clones are given a class, and other clones once, few, many or no size at all.

V: TRBV9; size: -; J: TRBJ2-1; D: TRBD2; DNA: TGTGCCAGCAGCCGGCGGGGGAATAATGAGCAGTTCTTC; CDR3: CASSRRGNNEQFF
V: TRBV28; size: -; J: TRBJ2-7; D: -; DNA: TGTGCCAGCAGACTCAGAGTATCCGGGACCACGGCCTACGAGCAGTACTTC; CDR3: CASRLRVSGTTAYEQYF
V: TRBV28; size: -; J: TRBJ2-7; D: TRBD1; DNA: TGTGCCAGCAGGCGGGACAGGGGGCGCTACGAGCAGTACTTC; CDR3: CASRRDRGRYEQYF
V: TRBV18; size: -; J: TRBJ2-5; D: -; DNA: TGTGCCAGCTCACCGGAGCCTCACCAAGAGACCCAGTACTTC; CDR3: CASSPEPHQETQYF
V: TRBV29-1; size: -; J: TRBJ2-7; D: TRBD2; DNA: TGCAGCGTTGAAGATCGACGGGAGGGCCTTGAGCAGTACTTC; CDR3: CSVEDRREGLEQYF
V: TRBV28; size: -; J: TRBJ2-5; D: -; DNA: TGTGCCAGCAGTTCCAGGGTCCTCCCCACCCAAGAGACCCAGTACTTC; CDR3: CASSSRVLPTQETQYF
V: TRBV4-1; size: -; J: TRBJ1-1; D: -; DNA: TGCGCCAGCAGCCAAGGTCAGTGGACTGAAGCTTTCTTT; CDR3: CASSQGQWTEAFF
V: TRBV14; size: -; J: TRBJ2-1; D: TRBD1; DNA: TGTGCCAGCAGCCAAGTTGGACAGGGGGGTGAGCAGTTCTTC; CDR3: CASSQVGQGGEQFF
V: TRBV7-8; size: -; J: TRBJ2-7; D: -; DNA: TGTGCCAGCAGCCCCTTTGGTTACTACGAGCAGTACTTC; CDR3: CASSPFGYYEQYF
V: TRBV5-1; size: -; J: TRBJ2-1; D: TRBD1; DNA: TGCGCCAGCAGCTTGGTCATCGGGACAGCTTACAATGAGCAGTTCTTC; CDR3: CASSLVIGTAYNEQFF
V: TRBV30; size: -; J: TRBJ1-2; D: TRBD1; DNA: TGTGCCTGGAGTTCGGGACAGGGGGCGGCCTATGGCTACACCTTC; CDR3: CAWSSGQGAAYGYTF
V: TRBV4-3; size: once; J: TRBJ2-1; D: -; DNA: TGCGCCAGCAGCCCCAGCGTCCCATCTGGCTCCTACAATGGGCAGTTCTTC; CDR3: CASSPSVPSGSYNGQFF
V: TRBV4-2; size: -; J: TRBJ1-2; D: -; DNA: TGTGCCAGCAGCCAGAACAGAAACTTCTATGGCTACACCTTC; CDR3: CASSQNRNFYGYTF
V: TRBV4-3; size: -; J: TRBJ1-2; D: TRBD1; DNA: TGCGCCAGCAGCCAAGGATCGACCGGGACAGGGGGCTATGGCTACACCTTC; CDR3: CASSQGSTGTGGYGYTF
V: TRBV2; size: -; J: TRBJ2-3; D: TRBD2; DNA: TGTGCCAGCGAAGGCAGGGAGGGTGATACGCAGTATTTT; CDR3: CASEGREGDTQYF
V: TRBV7-9; size: -; J: TRBJ2-1; D: -; DNA: TGTGCCAGCAGCTTAGTCAGTCGGGGAAATGAGCAGTTCTTC; CDR3: CASSLVSRGNEQFF